The T cell receptor beta chain described here comes from a study of cytotoxic CD8 clonotypes in ibrutinib-treated CLL. Germline-derived CDR1 and CDR2 are SGHRS and YFSETQ. The CDR3 loop spans 12 amino acids. Trimming took off 2 bases at V and 2 bases at J, with 4 bases between the two ends. Some clones are missing from TCRdb's copy, which holds only in-frame ones; the method was immunoSEQ multiplex PCR. The sample includes 130,000 or so clones, about 85% seen only once; the top ten take 3.3%. The TCR originated in a human donor with chronic lymphocytic leukemia. The V gene is TRBV5-1, the J gene TRBJ1-1, with D unclear. The source material was PBMCs, sampled after 24 months of ibrutinib treatment. The CDR3 reads CASSFDNTEAFF. CDR3 sequence (DNA): TGCGCCAGCAGCTTCGACAACACTGAAGCTTTCTTT.